The 9 T cell receptor beta chains listed next were all sequenced from one sample in a study of early T cells in non-severe SARS-CoV-2 infection. Each CDR3 protein is one row after TCRdb ran MiXCR on the 5' RACE reads. The table has about 66,000 distinct CDR3 sequences, around 20% seen once; the top ten hold approximately 8.4%. The sample in question was whole blood, obtained at baseline. The receptors come from an adult who was a healthcare worker with PCR-confirmed SARS-CoV-2 infection or an uninfected control (not recorded which).

This clonotype was counted only a few times. V and J are TRBV6-1 and TRBJ2-7; D is perhaps TRBD1 (5 bases). Per the germline V gene, CDR1 is MNHNS and CDR2 is SASEGT. Trimming removed 3 bases at V and 3 bases at J, with 15 bases between. CDR3 length equals 15 residues. Here the CDR3 reads CASSDRRQGLYEQYF. CDR3 sequence (DNA): TGTGCCAGCAGTGATAGGCGGCAGGGTCTCTACGAGCAGTACTTC.

The CDR3 region is CASSLVGQGHNTGELFF. CDR3 nucleotide sequence: TGTGCCAGCAGCTTAGTTGGTCAGGGGCACAACACCGGGGAGCTGTTTTTT. The V and J genes are TRBV7-2 and TRBJ2-2; possibly TRBD1 for D (6 bases). V lost 1 base and J 2 bases, leaving 14 bases between the germline ends. This CDR3 has 17 residues. The germline gives CDR1 SGHTA, CDR2 FQGNSA.

There are a few counts of this clonotype. The J gene is TRBJ2-1, the V gene TRBV18, with 9 bases identical to TRBD1. Trimming removed 3 bases from V and 6 bases from J; junction bases left unmatched: 0. Per germline, CDR1 KGHSH and CDR2 LQKENI. The CDR3 runs to 13 residues. CDR3 nucleotides: TGTGCCAGCTCACCGACAGGGGGCAATGAGCAGTTCTTC. Amino acid sequence: CASSPTGGNEQFF.

This clonotype came up a few times. This rearrangement joins TRBV5-6 to TRBJ1-1; 7 bases line up with TRBD1. The CDR3 extends over 16 amino acids. V lost 0 bases to trimming and J lost 1 base; unmatched junction nucleotides: 6. Germline loops: CDR1 SGHDT, CDR2 YYEEEE. This CDR3 is CASSLDRGPGNTEAFF. The CDR3 region has the DNA TGTGCCAGCAGCTTGGATAGGGGGCCAGGGAACACTGAAGCTTTCTTT. Drawing the rest from reference TRBV5-6 and TRBJ1-1, the complete variable domain is DAGVTQSPTHLIKTRGQQVTLRCSPKSGHDTVSWYQQALGQGPQFIFQYYEEEERQRGNFPDRFSGHQFPNYSSELNVNALLLGDSALYLCASSLDRGPGNTEAFFGQGTRLTVV.

CDR3 in amino acids: CASSLVGPEKLFF. As DNA, the CDR3 is TGTGCCAGCAGCTTAGTGGGTCCCGAAAAACTGTTTTTT. The chain joins TRBV11-2 to TRBJ1-4, with D uncertain. Germline V gives CDR1 SGHAT, CDR2 FQNNGV. Deletions cut 1 base from V and 8 bases from J, with 8 bases between. CDR3 length: 13 amino acids.

This clonotype has a handful of counts. The chain uses TRBV27 and TRBJ2-5; D assignment may be TRBD1 or TRBD2 (7 bases each). The V gene lost 4 bases and the J gene lost 1 base, with 28 bases spanning the gap. Germline loops: CDR1 MNHEY, CDR2 SMNVEV (reference sequence). This CDR3 contains 20 residues. CDR3 coding DNA: TGTGCCAGCAGTTCCCCCCAGGGGGGGAGACATAAAATCACCCAAGAGACCCAGTACTTC. It translates to CASSSPQGGRHKITQETQYF.

Written as DNA, the CDR3 is TGCAGTGCTCGAAGGGGAGGATCAGGGACCCATAATTCACCCCTCCACTTT. This translates into CSARRGGSGTHNSPLHF. This chain uses TRBV20-1 with TRBJ1-6, with D perhaps matching TRBD1 (5 bases). Trimming took 5 bases from V and 5 from J, leaving 22 bases between them. The CDR3 spans 17 residues. Germline loops: CDR1 DFQATT, CDR2 SNEGSKA (reference sequence).

The J gene is TRBJ2-7, the V gene TRBV12-3 or TRBV12-4; D is unresolved. The CDR3 length is 12 residues. Trimming took 2 bases from V and 4 from J, leaving 6 bases between them. In DNA, the CDR3 is TGTGCCAGCAGTTTACCCCGATACGAGCAGTACTTC. It translates to CASSLPRYEQYF.

This clonotype was detected a few times. The chain links TRBV6-6 to TRBJ2-7; no clear D. The CDR3 contains 13 residues. The V end lost 9 bases, the J end lost 3 bases, and 15 bases lay between the germline ends. Germline CDR1 reads MNHNY; CDR2 reads SVGAGI (reference sequence). CDR3 region: CASSWGWSYEQYF. The CDR3 nucleotides read TGTGCCAGTTCTTGGGGTTGGAGCTACGAGCAGTACTTC.